These 11 T cell receptor beta chains were all obtained from the same sample, sequenced in a study of T-cell reconstitution after alpha-beta-depleted transplantation in children. The library targeted TCRbeta and was prepared with unique molecular identifiers. TCRdb re-called the PCR reads with MiXCR, one entry per CDR3 protein. The sample carries hundreds of thousands of distinct CDR3 sequences, 15% to 20% recorded once. Sample: PBMCs, mostly from graft donor cells, taken 360 days after TCRalphabeta/CD19-depleted stem cell transplant. These receptor sequences come from a male patient aged 2-10 years who had a stem cell transplant for acute lymphoblastic leukemia, so the T cells may come from the graft donor.

V gene TRBV5-1 combines with J gene TRBJ1-3; 7 bases align to TRBD1. The CDR3 has 17 amino acids. Per germline, CDR1 SGHRS and CDR2 YFSETQ. J was trimmed by 3 bases and V by 4 bases; bases with no gene match: 13. CDR3 in amino acids: CASSPSTGLRGGNTIYF. In DNA form, the CDR3 reads TGCGCCAGCAGCCCTTCGACAGGGCTAAGGGGTGGAAACACCATATATTTT.

V usage is TRBV4-1 and J usage is TRBJ1-1; tentative D call: TRBD1 (5 bases). V lost 3 bases to trimming and J lost 2 bases, with 10 bases between them. The germline gives CDR1 MGHRA, CDR2 YSYEKL. The CDR3 runs 14 residues. CDR3 sequence: CASSHQGLNTEAFF. CDR3 coding DNA: TGCGCCAGCAGCCATCAGGGCCTTAACACTGAAGCTTTCTTT.

This clonotype has more than one count but fewer than ten. The rearrangement joins TRBV20-1 to TRBJ2-5; the D is unclear. The CDR3 loop spans 10 amino acids. Germline V gene sequence: CDR1 DFQATT, CDR2 SNEGSKA (reference sequence). V lost 5 bases to trimming and J lost 5 bases, with 6 bases between them. In nucleotides, the CDR3 is TGCAGTGCTGCCGGTGAGACCCAGTACTTC. This gives the protein CSAAGETQYF.

There are a few counts of this clonotype. The rearrangement links TRBV7-9 to TRBJ2-2; TRBD2 matches 13 bases. V gave up 5 bases and J gave up 6 bases; unmatched junction bases: 9. This CDR3 region has 17 residues. Germline V CDR1 and CDR2: SEHNR, FQNEAQ (reference sequence). The CDR3 region has the DNA TGTGCCAGCAGCCGCCCGGGACTAGCGGGATTCGCCGGGGAGCTGTTTTTT. This encodes CASSRPGLAGFAGELFF.

The chain uses TRBV4-3 and TRBJ2-1, with 10 bases fitting TRBD2. Germline trimming cut 1 base from V and 9 bases from J; bases unmatched to any gene: 12. Germline V gene lookup returns CDR1 LGHNA and CDR2 YSLEER. CDR3 size: 17 residues. The CDR3 DNA reads as TGCGCCAGCAGCCAAGGTCTGGGACTAGCGAGAACTGGTGAGCAGTTCTTC. Protein product: CASSQGLGLARTGEQFF.

This clonotype was seen at least ten times. The V and J genes are TRBV5-1 and TRBJ1-4; D call uncertain. Germline-derived CDR1 and CDR2 are SGHRS and YFSETQ. V lost 4 bases, J lost 0 bases, and 7 bases lay in between. The CDR3 length is 14 residues. The CDR3 loop is CASSSSSTNEKLFF. The CDR3 nucleotides are TGCGCCAGCAGCAGTTCTTCAACTAATGAAAAACTGTTTTTT. The whole variable domain, filled in from reference TRBV5-1 and TRBJ1-4, reads KAGVTQTPRYLIKTRGQQVTLSCSPISGHRSVSWYQQTPGQGLQFLFEYFSETQRNKGNFPGRFSGRQFSNSRSEMNVSTLELGDSALYLCASSSSSTNEKLFFGSGTQLSVL.

For the CDR3, the DNA is TGCAGTGCTACTAGGACTAGCGGGACTCCCTACGAGCAGTACTTC. It translates to CSATRTSGTPYEQYF. The chain uses TRBV20-1 and TRBJ2-7; 12 bases are shared with TRBD2. Unmatched junction bases numbered 6, after V lost 4 bases and J lost 2 bases. The CDR3 length is 15 residues. Per germline, CDR1 DFQATT and CDR2 SNEGSKA (reference sequence).

The chain uses TRBV20-1 and TRBJ1-6; D call uncertain. With 1 base removed from V and 9 bases from J, the gap between germline ends came to 10 bases. Germline V lookup: CDR1 DFQATT, CDR2 SNEGSKA (reference sequence). The CDR3 consists of 13 residues. In DNA, the CDR3 is TGCAGTGCTAGAGTTACCGCTAGTTCACCCCTCCACTTT. The encoded protein is CSARVTASSPLHF.

This clonotype was seen ten or more times. CDR3 DNA sequence: TGCGCCAGCAGCTTGGAGCGGCGCGAGCAGTACTTC. This sequence encodes CASSLERREQYF. The chain joins TRBV5-1 to TRBJ2-7, with a tentative D call TRBD2 (5 bases). The CDR3 extends over 12 amino acids. Trimming took 0 bases from V and 6 from J, leaving 7 bases between them. Germline assignment: CDR1 SGHRS and CDR2 YFSETQ.

The chain combines TRBV4-1 with TRBJ2-1; TRBD2 matches 9 bases. The V gene's germline CDR1 is MGHRA and CDR2 YSYEKL. CDR3 length: 13 residues. V was clipped by 0 bases and J by 12 bases; unmatched bases: 3. The CDR3, as DNA: TGCGCCAGCAGCCAAGAGCGGGAGGGCCTGCAGTTCTTC. It translates to CASSQEREGLQFF.

Ten or more counts support this clonotype. V is TRBV4-1 and J is TRBJ1-2; D is possibly TRBD1 (6 bases). This CDR3 spans 13 amino acids. The germline gives CDR1 MGHRA, CDR2 YSYEKL. V dropped 1 base and J dropped 7 bases, with 10 bases sitting between them. The CDR3 bases are TGCGCCAGCAGCCAAGGAGGGGGTTTTGGCTACACCTTC. As protein: CASSQGGGFGYTF.